This T cell receptor beta chain appears in the sequencing data of a study of spatial heterogeneity in lung cancer. For the study at large: Detection consistently yielded more beta chains than alpha chains. Across the raw uncorrected reads, a unique TCR and UMI combination was observed, on average, more than ten times. Points from the study as a whole: Ubiquitous expanded tumor TCRs showed up in blood more at resection than follow-up.

TCR cDNA molecules each carried a unique molecular identifier. TCRdb used MiXCR to reprocess the 5' RACE reads, holding one entry per CDR3 protein. The data contain 45,000 to 65,000 distinct CDR3 sequences, around 7% of them singletons. Stated time point: blood at routine non-recurrence follow-up after resection. Whole RNA obtained from tumor, nontumor lung or frozen PBMC underwent sequencing without sorting. This clonotype is a singleton in its sample. What it binds is not known. A much larger clone lies one base from this, so it may be a read error. The CDR3 is 13 residues long. The TCR sequence derives from a female donor with early-stage non-small cell lung cancer. The chain has TRBV12-3 or TRBV12-4 and TRBJ2-5, with D possibly being TRBD2 (5 bases). Sequencing was performed on PBMCs, taken at follow-up. The CDR3 DNA reads as TGTGCCAACAGTATACTTAGCGCGGAGACCCAGTACTTC. Its translation: CANSILSAETQYF.